A single TCR beta chain is shown here with its context. The antigen remains unidentified. This specimen comes from a study of T cell repertoires in cytomegalovirus infection. Study context: HLA-B-restricted CMV epitopes that are well studied were used alongside recently identified HLA-C-restricted ones. Public TCR beta signatures were indicative of both CMV infection and a matching HLA type.

Overall study findings and caveats: What dominated the ex vivo response were HLA-C-restricted CMV-specific TCR beta clonotypes.

TCRdb ran MiXCR on the reads and lists one entry per CDR3 protein. The sample carries just under 500,000 distinct CDR3 sequences, roughly 34% recorded once. The TCR originated in a human donor in good health (CMV status not recorded). Some clones in this sample may be carry-over from other donors' samples. The input for sequencing was cultured PBMCs, taken from culture after CMV antigen stimulation.

In DNA, the CDR3 is TGTGCCAGCCGAGGTCCTAGGGGGACTGAAGCTTTCTTT. Amino acid sequence: CASRGPRGTEAFF. This rearrangement joins TRBV12-3 or TRBV12-4 to TRBJ1-1, with D perhaps TRBD1 (6 bases). The CDR3 sequence is 13 residues long. V dropped 8 bases and J dropped 5 bases, with 15 bases sitting between them.